Reported below is one T cell receptor (beta chain). As originally analysed: Amplifying reference gene primers gave estimates of nucleated cell counts. The repertoire was sequenced with immunoSEQ multiplex PCR; TCRdb's copy has only in-frame clones and lacks some. That table is the source of V, J and clone size, and D and trimming were worked out from the DNA. The sample has 130,000 or so clones, 65% to 90% seen once; the top ten hold about 8%. The data belong to a study of blood T cell repertoires in COVID-19. Whole-study context: Samples representing acute and convalescent COVID-19 were sourced from the United States, Italy and Spain. PBMCs, B-cell-depleted T cells, or T cells provided the cDNA or gDNA that made up the material.

The receptor was derived from a woman aged 55-75 years with active or convalescent COVID-19. Sample: peripheral blood.

CDR3 DNA sequence: TGTGCCAGCCGGCCAAGGACGGGGAATTCACCCCTCCACTTT. This codes for CASRPRTGNSPLHF. The chain uses TRBV19 and TRBJ1-6, with unresolved D. Trimming shortened V by 9 bases and J by 7 bases, and 16 bases separated the two germline ends. CDR1 LNHDA and CDR2 SQIVND come from the germline V gene (reference sequence). The CDR3 has 14 residues.